This TCR beta chain was recovered during a study of T cell changes during pregnancy in multiple sclerosis. The table came from immunoSEQ multiplex PCR; TCRdb's copy has only in-frame clones and leaves some out. The table lists more than 20,000 clones, roughly 91% of them singletons, with about 6.8% in the top ten. Germline CDR1 SGHVS, CDR2 FQNEAQ. The germline V and J ends were trimmed by 2 bases and 1 base, with 15 bases remaining between them. This CDR3 spans 17 amino acids. The material was CD8+ T cells from peripheral blood mononuclear cells, obtained in the third trimester of pregnancy. The chain carries TRBV7-8 and TRBJ2-1, with D unclear. The sequence derives from a female donor with multiple sclerosis, enrolled in a pregnancy study. The CDR3 region is CASSLLAGFSSYNEQFF. CDR3 DNA sequence: TGTGCCAGCAGCTTATTGGCCGGGTTCTCATCCTACAATGAGCAGTTCTTC.